This record covers a single T cell receptor beta chain. The sample originates from a study of blood T cell repertoires in COVID-19. Profiled with immunoSEQ multiplex PCR; TCRdb holds only in-frame clones, not every one. The data hold approximately 150,000 clones, with about nine tenths observed a single time. The V end lost 3 bases, the J end lost 4 bases, and 7 bases lay between the germline ends. The length of the CDR3 is 12 residues. The V gene's germline CDR1 is MNHNS and CDR2 SASEGT. This clonotype was sampled from a woman aged 40-49 years who had been exposed to COVID-19. The chain is built from TRBV6-1 and TRBJ2-7; D gene uncertain. The sample consisted of PBMCs or T cells enriched from blood (not recorded which). The CDR3 nucleotides are TGTGCCAGCAGTGAGCACAGATACGAGCAGTACTTC. Amino acid sequence: CASSEHRYEQYF.